These 27 T cell receptor beta chains were sequenced from one sample in a study of blood T cell repertoires in COVID-19. Sequencing was performed with immunoSEQ multiplex PCR; in TCRdb, only in-frame clones are kept and a portion is missing. The repertoire includes under 250,000 clones, roughly 84% of them detected once, and 9.7% sits in the top ten. The sample was peripheral blood. Receptors originate from a man in his forties or fifties with active or convalescent COVID-19.

This chain joins TRBV7-8 and TRBJ2-4, with D perhaps TRBD2 (6 bases). The CDR3 sequence is 16 residues long. CDR1 and CDR2 (germline): SGHVS, FQNEAQ. Trimming removed 1 base at V and 6 bases at J, with 16 bases between. The CDR3 region has the DNA TGTGCCAGCAGCTTAGATGCGGGGTTGGGTTTAAACATTCAGTACTTC. This encodes CASSLDAGLGLNIQYF. The full variable domain, its missing parts supplied by reference TRBV7-8 and TRBJ2-4, is GAGVSQSPRYKVAKRGQDVALRCDPISGHVSLFWYQQALGQGPEFLTYFQNEAQLDKSGLPSDRFFAERPEGSVSTLKIQRTQQEDSAVYLCASSLDAGLGLNIQYFGAGTRLSVL.

The V and J genes are TRBV2 and TRBJ2-7, with 11 bases that match TRBD1. Germline CDR1 reads SNHLY; CDR2 reads FYNNEI. The CDR3 has 15 amino acids. V trimming: 6 bases; J trimming: 5 bases; junction bases outside the gene matches: 9. The CDR3 sequence: CASSTGTGGRNEQYV. In nucleotides, the CDR3 is TGTGCCAGCAGCACCGGGACAGGGGGAAGAAACGAGCAGTACGTC.

The chain recombines TRBV4-3 with TRBJ2-1, with 10 bases that match TRBD2. After removal of 4 bases from V and 5 bases from J, the junction contained 2 bases not matched to a gene. Germline V gene lookup returns CDR1 LGHNA and CDR2 YSLEER. The CDR3 runs 14 residues. Here the CDR3 reads CASSPGLADNEQFF. The CDR3 DNA reads as TGCGCCAGCAGCCCCGGACTAGCGGACAATGAGCAGTTCTTC.

The rearrangement links TRBV20-1 to TRBJ1-2, with no clear D. This CDR3 comprises 11 residues. CDR1 DFQATT and CDR2 SNEGSKA come from the germline V gene (reference sequence). CDR3 sequence: CLCGRPYGYTF. The DNA of the CDR3 is TGCCTGTGCGGGCGGCCTTATGGCTACACCTTC.

This clone was observed a single time. The chain joins TRBV5-1 to TRBJ2-5, with a weak D call TRBD2 (6 bases). The germline V gene encodes CDR1 SGHRS and CDR2 YFSETQ. The length of the CDR3 is 15 residues. V lost 2 bases and J 4 bases, leaving 15 bases between the germline ends. The CDR3 loop is CASSFNTGGPETQYF. For the CDR3, the DNA is TGCGCCAGCAGCTTCAATACAGGAGGGCCAGAGACCCAGTACTTC.

The chain joins TRBV4-1 to TRBJ2-1, with D unclear. This CDR3 comprises 13 residues. In germline, CDR1 is MGHRA, CDR2 YSYEKL. The V and J ends lost 4 bases and 5 bases respectively, with 9 bases between them. CDR3 in DNA: TGCGCCAGCAGCCGGCACACCGACAATGAGCAGTTCTTC. This codes for CASSRHTDNEQFF.

The sample holds many counts of this clone. V gene TRBV4-1 combines with J gene TRBJ1-2; TRBD1 might be the D (6 bases). There are 18 residues in the CDR3. V was clipped by 6 bases and J by 2 bases, with 25 bases between them. From germline, CDR1 is MGHRA and CDR2 YSYEKL. The chain's CDR3 is CASSQLPAGTYLNYGYTF. The DNA of the CDR3 is TGCGCCAGCAGTCAACTCCCTGCCGGGACATATCTAAACTATGGCTACACCTTC.

The chain employs TRBV11-2 and TRBJ1-1; D is undetermined. The CDR3 is 14 amino acids. Trimming removed 4 bases at V and 0 bases at J, with 9 bases between. Germline CDR1 is SGHAT and CDR2 is FQNNGV. CDR3 sequence: CASSSGSLNTEAFF. The CDR3 nucleotides are TGTGCCAGCAGCTCCGGGAGTCTGAACACTGAAGCTTTCTTT. The full variable domain, completed using reference TRBV11-2 and TRBJ1-1, is EAGVAQSPRYKIIEKRQSVAFWCNPISGHATLYWYQQILGQGPKLLIQFQNNGVVDDSQLPKDRFSAERLKGVDSTLKIQPAKLEDSAVYLCASSSGSLNTEAFFGQGTRLTVV.

V gene TRBV29-1 combines with J gene TRBJ1-2; TRBD1 matches at 9 bases. This CDR3 comprises 14 residues. Per the germline V gene, CDR1 is SQVTM and CDR2 is ANQGSEA. The V and J ends lost 7 bases and 8 bases, in that order; junction bases with no gene match: 14. In DNA form, the CDR3 reads TGCAGCGCCCCAAGCTCTACAGGGGGCTACGGCTACACCTTC. Its protein is CSAPSSTGGYGYTF.

This chain connects TRBV7-3 to TRBJ2-7, with TRBD2 identical over 8 bases. CDR3 length: 14 amino acids. Germline-derived CDR1 and CDR2 are SGHTA and FQGTGA. The V segment lost 3 bases and the J segment 4 bases; nucleotides outside the gene matches: 5. CDR3 bases: TGTGCCAGCAGCTTCAGCGGGGGTCCATACGAGCAGTACGTC. Translated: CASSFSGGPYEQYV.

This chain links TRBV27 with TRBJ1-5, with 12 positions matching TRBD1. J gave up 5 bases and V 5 bases, and 4 bases lay outside the gene matches. From germline, CDR1 is MNHEY and CDR2 SMNVEV (reference sequence). The CDR3 has 15 amino acids. CDR3 sequence (DNA): TGTGCCAGCAGTCCGGGACAGGGGGCCTATCAGCCCCAGCATTTT. It translates to CASSPGQGAYQPQHF.

J is TRBJ1-4 and V is TRBV7-9; 7 bases match TRBD1. Germline trimming cut 5 bases from V and 6 bases from J; bases unmatched to any gene: 12. The germline gives CDR1 SEHNR, CDR2 FQNEAQ (reference sequence). The CDR3 covers 16 residues. CDR3 nucleotides: TGTGCCAGCAGCCCGAAGACAGGGTGGAGTGATGAAAAACTGTTTTTT. It encodes CASSPKTGWSDEKLFF.

The J gene is TRBJ2-5, the V gene TRBV5-1, with D possibly TRBD1 on 6 matching bases. V shed 7 bases and J shed 4 bases, with 20 bases lying between them. CDR3 length: 15 amino acids. Germline assignment: CDR1 SGHRS and CDR2 YFSETQ. The CDR3 loop is CASGVLGTLRETQYF. CDR3 coding DNA: TGCGCCAGCGGCGTCCTCGGGACACTAAGAGAGACCCAGTACTTC.

This clone was detected only a few times. This chain connects TRBV6-6 to TRBJ2-4, with 7 bases aligning to TRBD1. Germline loops: CDR1 MNHNY, CDR2 SVGAGI (reference sequence). CDR3 length: 15 residues. V lost 5 bases to trimming and J lost 2 bases; unmatched junction nucleotides: 6. DNA for the CDR3: TGTGCCAGCAGTGCCCTGACAGGGCCCAAAAACATTCAGTACTTC. Translated: CASSALTGPKNIQYF.

The V call is TRBV6-1, the J call TRBJ2-3; tentatively, D is TRBD1 (5 bases). With 1 base removed from V and 6 bases from J, the gap between germline ends came to 8 bases. The CDR3 loop spans 13 amino acids. Looked up from germline, CDR1 is MNHNS and CDR2 is SASEGT. In DNA form, the CDR3 reads TGTGCCAGCAGTGAAGGGGGCCCGGATACGCAGTATTTT. It encodes CASSEGGPDTQYF.

This clone was seen only a few times. This chain links TRBV2 with TRBJ1-4; 8 bases line up with TRBD1. Losses at the gene ends were 6 bases for V and 6 bases for J; bases not matched to a gene: 12. This CDR3 contains 16 residues. Germline lookup yields CDR1 SNHLY and CDR2 FYNNEI. CDR3: CASSAGRGRGDEKLFF. Here the CDR3 DNA reads TGTGCCAGCAGCGCGGGCAGGGGGCGAGGTGATGAAAAACTGTTTTTT.

Notes on this clone: Additional DNA sequences in this sample encode the identical CDR3. This chain joins TRBV2 and TRBJ1-6; no definite D call. In germline, CDR1 is SNHLY, CDR2 FYNNEI. V lost 3 bases and J 7 bases, leaving 7 bases between the germline ends. This CDR3 region has 13 residues. The CDR3 spells CASSDRGNSPLHF. Here the CDR3 DNA reads TGTGCCAGCAGTGACAGAGGCAATTCACCCCTCCACTTT.

The V call is TRBV4-3, the J call TRBJ2-5; 7 positions match TRBD1. Germline CDR1 LGHNA, CDR2 YSLEER. This CDR3 region has 16 residues. With 2 bases clipped from V and 5 bases from J, the junction kept 11 bases outside the gene matches. This chain's CDR3 is CASSQNSPTGYETQYF. For the CDR3, the DNA is TGCGCCAGCAGCCAAAATAGTCCGACAGGGTATGAGACCCAGTACTTC.

The chain carries TRBV7-2 and TRBJ2-7; 11 nucleotides agree with TRBD2. J was trimmed by 4 bases and V by 4 bases; bases with no gene match: 6. The CDR3 is 15 amino acids. Germline CDR1 and CDR2: SGHTA and FQGNSA. The CDR3 DNA follows: TGTGCCAGCAGCTCAAGGGCTAGCGGGAGGTACGAGCAGTACTTC. Its translation is CASSSRASGRYEQYF.

The chain couples TRBV28 to TRBJ2-3, with TRBD2 as a possible D gene (7 bases). Per germline, CDR1 MDHEN and CDR2 SYDVKM. Deletions cut 3 bases from V and 3 bases from J, with 13 bases between. This CDR3 spans 15 amino acids. In DNA form, the CDR3 reads TGTGCCAGCAGTTTTAGGAAGGGGGGGACAGATACGCAGTATTTT. Translating gives CASSFRKGGTDTQYF.

The chain couples TRBV7-8 to TRBJ2-3, with 8 positions matching TRBD2. The ends lost 4 bases at V and 2 bases at J; junction bases unmatched: 5. Germline-derived CDR1 and CDR2 are SGHVS and FQNEAQ. The CDR3 length is 15 residues. DNA of the CDR3: TGTGCCAGCAGCTCTCTAGCGGGTTCCACAGATACGCAGTATTTT. It codes for CASSSLAGSTDTQYF.

This chain connects TRBV11-3 to TRBJ2-7; D possibly corresponds to TRBD2 (5 bases). The germline V gene has CDR1 SGHNT and CDR2 YENEEA. With 4 bases removed from V and 6 bases from J, the gap between germline ends came to 10 bases. The CDR3 totals 12 residues. CDR3 sequence reads: CASSWEWSEQYV. The DNA for the CDR3 is TGTGCCAGCAGCTGGGAGTGGTCCGAGCAGTACGTC.

The chain has TRBV5-4 and TRBJ2-7; possibly TRBD1 for D (5 bases). V gave up 0 bases and J gave up 6 bases, with 13 bases separating them. Germline lookup yields CDR1 SGHNT and CDR2 YYREEE (reference sequence). The CDR3 has 14 amino acids. The CDR3 nucleotides are TGTGCCAGCAGCTTGGATGTCAGGGTGAGCGAGCAGTACGTC. Its translation: CASSLDVRVSEQYV.

The J gene is TRBJ2-1, the V gene TRBV10-2; 7 bases are a match to TRBD2. The J segment lost 4 bases and the V segment lost 4 bases, leaving 7 bases of the junction unmatched. There are 15 residues in the CDR3. Germline values: CDR1 WSHSY, CDR2 SAAADI. The CDR3: CASSVSGKVYNEQFF. In nucleotides, the CDR3 is TGCGCCAGCAGTGTAAGCGGGAAGGTATACAATGAGCAGTTCTTC.

This chain connects TRBV6-5 to TRBJ1-2; D remains unclear. V gave up 2 bases and J gave up 4 bases, with 5 bases separating them. In germline, CDR1 is MNHEY, CDR2 SVGAGI. This CDR3 comprises 12 residues. The DNA of the CDR3 is TGTGCCAGCAGTTACAACTCCTATGGCTACACCTTC. Translation: CASSYNSYGYTF.

For this clone: The sample holds other DNA sequences that translate to the same CDR3. The chain carries TRBV11-1 and TRBJ2-1; 7 nucleotides line up with TRBD2. The ends lost 5 bases at V and 3 bases at J; junction bases unmatched: 7. CDR3 length equals 15 residues. Germline loops: CDR1 SGHAT, CDR2 FQDESV (reference sequence). CDR3 residues: CASSPGTTLYNEQFF. Here the CDR3 DNA reads TGTGCCAGCAGCCCCGGGACTACCCTCTACAATGAGCAGTTCTTC.

This clone was counted ten times or more. The chain has TRBV4-2 and TRBJ1-3; TRBD1 might be the D (5 bases). CDR1 and CDR2 (germline): LGHNA, YNFKEQ. Trimming shortened V by 1 base and J by 5 bases, and 12 bases separated the two germline ends. The CDR3 is 15 residues long. The CDR3 spells CASSQGGVYRNTIYF. The CDR3 DNA reads TGTGCCAGCAGCCAAGGGGGGGTATATAGAAACACCATATATTTT.